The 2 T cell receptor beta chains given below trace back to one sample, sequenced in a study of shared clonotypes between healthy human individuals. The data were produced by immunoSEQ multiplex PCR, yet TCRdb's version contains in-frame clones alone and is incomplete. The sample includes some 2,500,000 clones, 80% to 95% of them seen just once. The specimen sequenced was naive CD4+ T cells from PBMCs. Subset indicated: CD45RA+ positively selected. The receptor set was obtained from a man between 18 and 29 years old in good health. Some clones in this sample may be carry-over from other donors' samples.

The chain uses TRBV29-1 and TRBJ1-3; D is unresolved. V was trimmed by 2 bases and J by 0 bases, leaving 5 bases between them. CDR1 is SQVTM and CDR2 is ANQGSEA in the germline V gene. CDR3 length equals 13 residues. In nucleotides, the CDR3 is TGCAGCGTTGAACGGCACTCTGGAAACACCATATATTTT. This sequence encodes CSVERHSGNTIYF.

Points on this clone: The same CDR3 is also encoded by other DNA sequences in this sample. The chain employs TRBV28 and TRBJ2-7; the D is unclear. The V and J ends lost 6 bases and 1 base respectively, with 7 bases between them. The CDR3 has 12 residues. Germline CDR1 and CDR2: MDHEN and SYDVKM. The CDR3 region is CASSLGSYEQYF. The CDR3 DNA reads TGTGCCAGCAGCCTAGGGTCCTACGAGCAGTACTTC.